The 20 T cell receptor beta chains listed next were all sequenced from one sample in a study of blood T cell repertoires in COVID-19. Here immunoSEQ multiplex PCR was the method, and the copy in TCRdb shows in-frame clones only, minus some. The sample has fewer than 80,000 clones, more than 80% seen once. The sequencing input was peripheral blood. The origin of the receptors is a man aged 25-40 years with acute or convalescent COVID-19.

The table lists this clone with a count of one. Other nucleotide sequences in the sample specify the same CDR3. CDR3: CASSQEYSEAFF. DNA of the CDR3: TGTGCCAGCAGCCAAGAGTATTCTGAAGCTTTCTTT. This chain links TRBV3-1 (or the pseudogene TRBV3-2) with TRBJ1-1; unclear D gene. The CDR3 covers 12 residues. V lost 0 bases and J lost 6, with 5 bases in between. The germline CDR1 and CDR2 sequences are LGHDT and YNNKEL (reference sequence).

V usage is TRBV3-1 (or the pseudogene TRBV3-2) and J usage is TRBJ1-4; D possibly corresponds to TRBD1 (6 bases). The germline V and J ends were trimmed by 2 bases and 10 bases, with 14 bases remaining between them. The germline gives CDR1 LGHDT, CDR2 YNNKEL (reference sequence). The CDR3 is made up of 14 amino acids. CDR3 nucleotides: TGTGCCAGCAGCCAAAGACAGGTACCCGGAAAACTGTTTTTT. This codes for CASSQRQVPGKLFF.

CDR3 nucleotide sequence: TGTGCCAGCACCTCGGGACTAGCGGACAATGAGCAGTTCTTC. Encoded protein: CASTSGLADNEQFF. V usage is TRBV6-5 and J usage is TRBJ2-1; TRBD2 matches at 11 bases. V dropped 7 bases and J dropped 5; count of bases not matched to a gene: 4. The CDR3 extends over 14 amino acids. Looked up from germline, CDR1 is MNHEY and CDR2 is SVGAGI.

The chain joins TRBV5-4 to TRBJ1-1; TRBD1 matches 10 bases. The CDR3 has 14 amino acids. V dropped 4 bases and J dropped 3; count of bases not matched to a gene: 3. Germline V gives CDR1 SGHNT, CDR2 YYREEE (reference sequence). CDR3 DNA: TGTGCCAGCAGCCCGGGACAGGGGTACACTGAAGCTTTCTTT. Residues: CASSPGQGYTEAFF.

V gene TRBV29-1 combines with J gene TRBJ1-3, with 7 bases lining up with TRBD1. Looked up from germline, CDR1 is SQVTM and CDR2 is ANQGSEA. The V segment lost 5 bases and the J segment 2 bases; nucleotides outside the gene matches: 6. The CDR3 totals 14 residues. The CDR3 reads CSVSDRVPGNTIYF. The CDR3 DNA sequence: TGCAGCGTTTCCGACAGGGTTCCTGGAAACACCATATATTTT.

This clone showed up just once. V and J are TRBV5-4 and TRBJ1-6; 7 nucleotides line up with TRBD1. V lost 2 bases, J lost 4 bases, and 3 bases stayed unmatched. This CDR3 contains 15 residues. CDR1 and CDR2 from the germline V gene are SGHNT and YYREEE (reference sequence). CDR3 in amino acids: CASSFGGQYNSPLHF. For the CDR3, the DNA is TGTGCCAGCAGCTTCGGGGGACAGTATAATTCACCCCTCCACTTT.

This chain joins TRBV25-1 and TRBJ2-5; possible D gene TRBD2, 6 bases. Germline CDR1 reads MGHDK; CDR2 reads SYGVNS. Trimming took off 4 bases at V and 7 bases at J, with 16 bases between the two ends. The length of the CDR3 is 14 residues. CDR3 sequence (DNA): TGTGCCAGCAGTGTGGAGGGACCGGTCGCGACCCAGTACTTC. Encoded protein: CASSVEGPVATQYF.

The chain links TRBV5-1 to TRBJ1-1; 7 nucleotides align to TRBD1. The V gene's germline CDR1 is SGHRS and CDR2 YFSETQ. The J segment lost 2 bases and the V segment lost 0 bases, leaving 4 bases of the junction unmatched. The CDR3 is 15 residues long. The CDR3 coding sequence is TGCGCCAGCAGCTTGGAGGGGGCGGGAAACACTGAAGCTTTCTTT. This encodes CASSLEGAGNTEAFF.

J is TRBJ1-2 and V is TRBV4-2; 10 bases align to TRBD1. This CDR3 has 12 residues. With 4 bases clipped from V and 10 bases from J, the junction kept 3 bases outside the gene matches. Germline loops: CDR1 LGHNA, CDR2 YNFKEQ. The CDR3 bases are TGTGCCAGCAGCCTGGGACAGGGGATCTACACCTTC. Its protein product is CASSLGQGIYTF.

This clone was seen a single time. This chain joins TRBV19 and TRBJ1-1; D possibly corresponds to TRBD1 (5 bases). CDR1 and CDR2 from the germline V gene are LNHDA and SQIVND (reference sequence). Trimming cost V 6 bases and J 7 bases, with 18 bases left between them. The CDR3 runs 14 residues. CDR3 sequence (DNA): TGTGCCAGTAGCATGAGAACTCGCGGGGGTGAAGCTTTCTTT. Translating gives CASSMRTRGGEAFF.

The rearrangement joins TRBV25-1 to TRBJ1-1; maybe TRBD1 (6 bases). Germline CDR1 MGHDK, CDR2 SYGVNS. The CDR3 extends over 13 amino acids. V was trimmed by 5 bases and J by 5 bases, leaving 12 bases between them. CDR3 DNA: TGTGCCAGCAGTCGAACAGGGTATACTGAAGCTTTCTTT. Its translation is CASSRTGYTEAFF.

The chain links TRBV3-1 (or the pseudogene TRBV3-2) to TRBJ1-1, with D possibly matching TRBD1 (5 bases). V was cut by 4 bases and J by 4 bases, with 10 bases left in between. Germline V lookup: CDR1 LGHDT, CDR2 YNNKEL (reference sequence). CDR3 length: 13 residues. CDR3: CASSPRRGTEAFF. In DNA, the CDR3 is TGTGCCAGCAGCCCCCGAAGGGGCACTGAAGCTTTCTTT.

This clone was counted only a few times. The genes are TRBV27 and TRBJ1-1, with TRBD1 matching 7 bases. J lost 0 bases, V lost 6 bases, and 4 bases had no gene match. Per the germline V gene, CDR1 is MNHEY and CDR2 is SMNVEV (reference sequence). There are 14 residues in the CDR3. CDR3 protein: CASRPGQMNTEAFF. The CDR3 DNA follows: TGTGCCAGCAGACCGGGACAGATGAACACTGAAGCTTTCTTT.

V is TRBV7-9 and J is TRBJ2-5, with D unclear. Looked up from germline, CDR1 is SEHNR and CDR2 is FQNEAQ (reference sequence). Trimming cost V 2 bases and J 5 bases, with 9 bases left between them. The CDR3 spans 13 residues. Here the CDR3 DNA reads TGTGCCAGCAGCTTATCGGTCGGGGAGACCCAGTACTTC. Residues: CASSLSVGETQYF.

This clone has a single count. This rearrangement joins TRBV12-5 to TRBJ2-6; 9 bases agree with TRBD1. In germline, CDR1 is LGHNT, CDR2 FRNRAP. The CDR3 length is 17 residues. J was trimmed by 1 base and V by 6 bases; bases with no gene match: 7. The CDR3 sequence is CASGPPGTGSGANVLTF. DNA of the CDR3: TGTGCTAGTGGACCCCCCGGGACAGGGTCTGGGGCCAACGTCCTGACTTTC.

The chain has TRBV5-6 and TRBJ1-2; the D is unclear. Deletions cut 0 bases from V and 11 bases from J, with 17 bases between. The CDR3 has 14 amino acids. Germline loops: CDR1 SGHDT, CDR2 YYEEEE. CDR3: CASSLESSTAAYTF. As DNA, the CDR3 is TGTGCCAGCAGCTTGGAGTCCTCTACTGCGGCTTACACCTTC.

V gene TRBV18 combines with J gene TRBJ2-3; tentative D call: TRBD2 (6 bases). Germline V gives CDR1 KGHSH, CDR2 LQKENI. Trimming cost V 6 bases and J 1 base, with 11 bases left between them. The CDR3 has 14 amino acids. CDR3 sequence (DNA): TGTGCCAGCTCTTACGGCGGGGGCACAGATACGCAGTATTTT. This codes for CASSYGGGTDTQYF.

The chain uses TRBV7-9 and TRBJ2-3; possibly TRBD1 for D (5 bases). Germline assignment: CDR1 SEHNR and CDR2 FQNEAQ (reference sequence). The CDR3 length is 11 residues. The CDR3 DNA reads TGTGCTACAGGAGTGGGAGATACGCAGTATTTT. Translation: CATGVGDTQYF.

The J gene is TRBJ1-1, the V gene TRBV19; unclear D gene. Deletions cut 3 bases from V and 3 bases from J, with 14 bases between. Germline loops: CDR1 LNHDA, CDR2 SQIVND (reference sequence). The CDR3 runs to 15 residues. The CDR3 coding sequence is TGTGCCAGTAGTATCCGGGTTGTAAGTTACACTGAAGCTTTCTTT. It yields the protein CASSIRVVSYTEAFF. The entire variable domain, with the rest obtained from reference TRBV19 and TRBJ1-1, is as follows: DGGITQSPKYLFRKEGQNVTLSCEQNLNHDAMYWYRQDPGQGLRLIYYSQIVNDFQKGDIAEGYSVSREKKESFPLTVTSAQKNPTAFYLCASSIRVVSYTEAFFGQGTRLTVV.

This sequence joins TRBV9 and TRBJ1-2; D possibly corresponds to TRBD1 (6 bases). Germline assignment: CDR1 SGDLS and CDR2 YYNGEE. This CDR3 has 18 residues. The V end was cut by 0 bases, the J end by 0 bases, with 18 bases between. CDR3 sequence: CASSVVPPGAAANYGYTF. The CDR3 DNA reads TGTGCCAGCAGCGTAGTCCCACCAGGGGCGGCTGCTAACTATGGCTACACCTTC.